The subject of this entry is one T cell receptor beta chain. These data are taken from a study of cytomegalovirus exposure and HLA in healthy donors. Nominal health characterized the donors when sampled, though unrecorded immune exposures were likely. The PCR made use of 60 Vbeta and 13 Jbeta primers. Sequencing was performed with immunoSEQ multiplex PCR; in TCRdb, only in-frame clones are kept and a portion is missing. The data show around 140,000 clones, approximately 90% seen once. V was clipped by 5 bases and J by 3 bases; unmatched bases: 12. This CDR3 region has 16 residues. In germline, CDR1 is SGHTA, CDR2 FQGNSA.

The sequencing sample was made of PBMCs. The sequence came from a woman aged 25 to 39 in good health and CMV-seronegative. The chain recombines TRBV7-2 with TRBJ2-7, with 8 nucleotides matching TRBD1. DNA for the CDR3: TGTGCCAGCAGCCGAGGCCTTACAGGGGGTATCTACGAGCAGTACTTC. Translated: CASSRGLTGGIYEQYF.